This record concerns one TCR beta chain sequence. What it recognizes is unknown. V was cut by 2 bases and J by 6 bases, with 22 bases left in between. The CDR3 spans 17 residues. Germline-derived CDR1 and CDR2 are MNHEY and SVGAGI. The data derive from a study of T-cell reconstitution after alpha-beta-depleted transplantation in children. Whole-study findings and limits: At around two months after transplant, the alpha-beta T cells were reportedly derived from several hundred expanded clones that came from non-depleted graft cells. Fresh T-cell production supplied most of the T-cell counts and diversity seen one year after transplant.

Unique molecular identifiers tagged the TCRbeta library. Using its own MiXCR run on the PCR reads, TCRdb lists one record per CDR3 protein. The data show just over 950,000 distinct CDR3 sequences, around 30% seen once. The sample was PBMCs, mostly from graft donor cells, taken 360 days after TCRalphabeta/CD19-depleted stem cell transplant. This sequence was found in a boy in the first two years of life who had a stem cell transplant for SCID, so the T cells may come from the graft donor. This chain uses TRBV6-5 with TRBJ1-2; D is possibly TRBD1 (5 bases). The CDR3 region is CASSYLQQGGHRHGYTF. The CDR3 DNA is TGTGCCAGCAGTTACCTACAGCAGGGAGGGCATCGCCATGGCTACACCTTC.